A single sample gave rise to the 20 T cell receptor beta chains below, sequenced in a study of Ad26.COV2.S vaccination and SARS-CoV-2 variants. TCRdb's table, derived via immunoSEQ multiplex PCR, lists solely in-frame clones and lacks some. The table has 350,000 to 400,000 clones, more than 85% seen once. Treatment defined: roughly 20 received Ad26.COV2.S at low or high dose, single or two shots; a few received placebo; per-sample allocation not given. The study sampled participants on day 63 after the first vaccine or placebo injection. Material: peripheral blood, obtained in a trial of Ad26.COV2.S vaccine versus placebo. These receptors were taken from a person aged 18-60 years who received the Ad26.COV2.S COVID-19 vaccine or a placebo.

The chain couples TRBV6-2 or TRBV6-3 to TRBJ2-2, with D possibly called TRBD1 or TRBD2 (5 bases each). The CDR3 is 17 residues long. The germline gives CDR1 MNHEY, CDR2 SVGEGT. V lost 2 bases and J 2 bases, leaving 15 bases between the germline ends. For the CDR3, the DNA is TGTGCCAGCAGTTACCCCACCCGGGACCCCAACACCGGGGAGCTGTTTTTT. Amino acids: CASSYPTRDPNTGELFF.

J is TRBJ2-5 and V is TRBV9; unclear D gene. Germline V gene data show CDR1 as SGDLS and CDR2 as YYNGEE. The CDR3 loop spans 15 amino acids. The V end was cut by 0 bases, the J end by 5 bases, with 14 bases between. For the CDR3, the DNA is TGTGCCAGCAGCGTAGGGGTGGCAGGCGGTGAGACCCAGTACTTC. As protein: CASSVGVAGGETQYF.

For the CDR3, the DNA is TGTGCCAGCAGAGGGGGTTTCTATGGCTACACCTTC. Its protein is CASRGGFYGYTF. The rearrangement joins TRBV27 to TRBJ1-2, with a weak D call TRBD1 (6 bases). The CDR3 has 12 amino acids. Trimming pared 6 bases from V and 4 bases from J, leaving 9 bases between. CDR1 MNHEY and CDR2 SMNVEV come from the germline V gene (reference sequence).

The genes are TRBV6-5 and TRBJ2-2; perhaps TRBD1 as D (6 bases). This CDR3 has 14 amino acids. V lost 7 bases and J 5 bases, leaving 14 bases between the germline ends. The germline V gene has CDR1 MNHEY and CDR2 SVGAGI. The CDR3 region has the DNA TGTGCCAGCACGACAGGAGGTGGAACCGGGGAGCTGTTTTTT. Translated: CASTTGGGTGELFF.

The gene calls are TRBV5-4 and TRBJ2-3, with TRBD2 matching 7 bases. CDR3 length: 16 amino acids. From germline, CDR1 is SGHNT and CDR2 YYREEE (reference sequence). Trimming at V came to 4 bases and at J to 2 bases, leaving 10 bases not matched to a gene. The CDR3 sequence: CASSLKGLLYTDTQYF. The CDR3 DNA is TGTGCCAGCAGCCTAAAGGGACTACTATACACAGATACGCAGTATTTT.

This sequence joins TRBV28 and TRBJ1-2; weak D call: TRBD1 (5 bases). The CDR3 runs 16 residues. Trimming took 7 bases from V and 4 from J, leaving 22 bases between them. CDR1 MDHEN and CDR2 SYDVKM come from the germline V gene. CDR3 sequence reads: CASTSSGGGVGYGYTF. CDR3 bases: TGTGCCAGCACCTCATCCGGCGGAGGGGTTGGCTATGGCTACACCTTC.

The CDR3 protein is CASSFSGRGHSTEAFF. Written as DNA, the CDR3 is TGTGCCAGCAGTTTTTCGGGGAGGGGGCATTCCACTGAAGCTTTCTTT. The V and J genes are TRBV28 and TRBJ1-1, with 7 bases identical to TRBD1. V was clipped by 3 bases and J by 4 bases; unmatched bases: 11. The CDR3 is 16 amino acids. Germline lookup yields CDR1 MDHEN and CDR2 SYDVKM.

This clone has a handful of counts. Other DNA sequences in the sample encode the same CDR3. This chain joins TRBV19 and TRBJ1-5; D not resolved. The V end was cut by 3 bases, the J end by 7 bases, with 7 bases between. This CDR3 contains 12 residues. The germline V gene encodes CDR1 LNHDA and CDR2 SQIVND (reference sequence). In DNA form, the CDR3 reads TGTGCCAGTAGTATTTCGGGGCAGCCCCAGCATTTT. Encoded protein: CASSISGQPQHF.

CDR3 nucleotide sequence: TGTGCCAGCAGCTTTGTCTCGGGGCAGAGTGAGCAGTTCTTC. Translation: CASSFVSGQSEQFF. J is TRBJ2-1 and V is TRBV5-4; possibly TRBD1 or TRBD2 for D (5 bases each). The CDR3 contains 14 residues. Germline-derived CDR1 and CDR2 are SGHNT and YYREEE (reference sequence). Trimming left V 2 bases short and J 9 bases short, with 15 bases between.

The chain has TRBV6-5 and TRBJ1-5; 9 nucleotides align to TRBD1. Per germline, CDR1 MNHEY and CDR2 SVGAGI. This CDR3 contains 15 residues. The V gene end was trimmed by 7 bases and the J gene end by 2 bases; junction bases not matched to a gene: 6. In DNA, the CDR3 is TGTGCCAGCAACGACAGGGGGAGCGGCAATCAGCCCCAGCATTTT. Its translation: CASNDRGSGNQPQHF.

The chain's CDR3 is CASRPGQGIYGYTF. The CDR3, as DNA: TGTGCCAGCAGACCCGGACAGGGGATCTATGGCTACACCTTC. The chain employs TRBV2 and TRBJ1-2, with 9 bases lining up with TRBD1. J lost 4 bases, V lost 6 bases, and 6 bases had no gene match. CDR1 and CDR2 (germline): SNHLY, FYNNEI. This CDR3 is 14 amino acids long.

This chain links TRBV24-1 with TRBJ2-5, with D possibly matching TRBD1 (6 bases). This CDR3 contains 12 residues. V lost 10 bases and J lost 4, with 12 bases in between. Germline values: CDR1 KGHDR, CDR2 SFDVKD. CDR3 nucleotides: TGTGCCACTCGAGGGGGTGGAGAGACCCAGTACTTC. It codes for CATRGGGETQYF.

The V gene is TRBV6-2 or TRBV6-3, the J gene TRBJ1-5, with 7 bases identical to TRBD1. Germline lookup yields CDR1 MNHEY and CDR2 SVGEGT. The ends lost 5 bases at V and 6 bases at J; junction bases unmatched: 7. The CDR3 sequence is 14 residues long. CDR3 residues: CASSNTGVGQPQHF. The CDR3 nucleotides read TGTGCCAGCAGTAACACAGGGGTCGGTCAGCCCCAGCATTTT.

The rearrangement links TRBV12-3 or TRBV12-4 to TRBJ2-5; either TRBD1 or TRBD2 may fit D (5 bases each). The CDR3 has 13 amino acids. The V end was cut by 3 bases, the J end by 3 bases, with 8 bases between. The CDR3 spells CASSLGDEETQYF. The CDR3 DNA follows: TGTGCCAGCAGTTTGGGGGACGAAGAGACCCAGTACTTC.

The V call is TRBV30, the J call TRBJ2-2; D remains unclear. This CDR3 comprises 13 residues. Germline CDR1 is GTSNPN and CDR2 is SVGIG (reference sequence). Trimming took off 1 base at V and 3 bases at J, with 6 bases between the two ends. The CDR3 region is CAWSATDTGELFF. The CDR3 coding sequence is TGTGCCTGGAGTGCTACGGACACCGGGGAGCTGTTTTTT.

This CDR3 is CASSPPGQSYEQYF. CDR3 in DNA: TGTGCCAGCTCACCACCGGGGCAGTCCTACGAGCAGTACTTC. The chain employs TRBV18 and TRBJ2-7; maybe TRBD1 (5 bases). The V end lost 0 bases, the J end lost 1 base, and 7 bases lay between the germline ends. CDR1 and CDR2 from the germline V gene are KGHSH and LQKENI. The CDR3 sequence is 14 residues long.

The CDR3 nucleotides read TGTGCCAGCACGGTTGCCCAGGTTGACGTTGAAGCTTTCTTT. Amino acid sequence: CASTVAQVDVEAFF. The V gene is TRBV2, the J gene TRBJ1-1; D remains ambiguous. Germline V gene data show CDR1 as SNHLY and CDR2 as FYNNEI. This CDR3 spans 14 amino acids. Trimming cost V 7 bases and J 7 bases, with 19 bases left between them.

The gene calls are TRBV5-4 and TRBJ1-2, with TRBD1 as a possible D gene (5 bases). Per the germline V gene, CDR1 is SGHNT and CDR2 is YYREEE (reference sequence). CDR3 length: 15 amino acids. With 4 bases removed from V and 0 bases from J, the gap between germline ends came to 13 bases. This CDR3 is CASSRLTDSNYGYTF. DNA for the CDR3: TGTGCCAGCAGCCGACTGACAGATTCTAACTATGGCTACACCTTC.

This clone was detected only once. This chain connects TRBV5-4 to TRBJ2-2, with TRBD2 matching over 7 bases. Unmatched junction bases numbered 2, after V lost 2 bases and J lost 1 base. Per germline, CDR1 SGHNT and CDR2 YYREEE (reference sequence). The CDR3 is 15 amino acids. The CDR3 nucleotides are TGTGCCAGCAGCTTCGGGACTATGAACACCGGGGAGCTGTTTTTT. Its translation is CASSFGTMNTGELFF.

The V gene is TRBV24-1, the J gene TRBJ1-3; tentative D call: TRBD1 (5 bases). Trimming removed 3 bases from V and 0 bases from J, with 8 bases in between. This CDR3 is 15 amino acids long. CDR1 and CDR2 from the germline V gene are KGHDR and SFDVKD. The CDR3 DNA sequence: TGTGCCACCAGTGATCCAGGGATCTCTGGAAACACCATATATTTT. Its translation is CATSDPGISGNTIYF.